This T cell receptor (beta chain) was observed in a study of Ad26.COV2.S vaccination and SARS-CoV-2 variants. Across the study: Intramuscularly, Ad26.COV2.S was given either once or twice, 56 days apart. Findings and limits, study-wide: People who got the vaccine or the placebo had similar non-spike TCR breadth. Total T cell responses, in the TCR breadth and depth analyses, may have been underestimated. Post-vaccination breadth of spike-specific CD8+ and CD4+ T cell responses was reportedly substantial.

This CDR3 is 19 amino acids long. In germline, CDR1 is SEHNR, CDR2 FQNEAQ (reference sequence). Trimming pared 0 bases from V and 0 bases from J, leaving 17 bases between. Documented treatment: 15 to 20 received Ad26.COV2.S at low or high dose, single or two shots; about 5 received placebo; per-sample allocation not given. All samples were drawn on day 63, counting from the first vaccine or placebo injection. Here immunoSEQ multiplex PCR was the method, and the copy in TCRdb shows in-frame clones only, minus some. The sample has roughly 680,000 clones, more than 70% seen once; the top ten hold about 1.5%. Points on this clone: Its antigen is unknown.

The chain couples TRBV7-9 to TRBJ2-2; D may match TRBD1 or TRBD2 (6 bases each). The sequence was obtained from a person aged 18-65 years who received the Ad26.COV2.S COVID-19 vaccine or a placebo. The sequencing used peripheral blood, collected in a trial of Ad26.COV2.S vaccine versus placebo. The CDR3 sequence is CASSLAWAARGANTGELFF. The CDR3 coding sequence is TGTGCCAGCAGCTTAGCGTGGGCCGCGAGGGGGGCGAACACCGGGGAGCTGTTTTTT.